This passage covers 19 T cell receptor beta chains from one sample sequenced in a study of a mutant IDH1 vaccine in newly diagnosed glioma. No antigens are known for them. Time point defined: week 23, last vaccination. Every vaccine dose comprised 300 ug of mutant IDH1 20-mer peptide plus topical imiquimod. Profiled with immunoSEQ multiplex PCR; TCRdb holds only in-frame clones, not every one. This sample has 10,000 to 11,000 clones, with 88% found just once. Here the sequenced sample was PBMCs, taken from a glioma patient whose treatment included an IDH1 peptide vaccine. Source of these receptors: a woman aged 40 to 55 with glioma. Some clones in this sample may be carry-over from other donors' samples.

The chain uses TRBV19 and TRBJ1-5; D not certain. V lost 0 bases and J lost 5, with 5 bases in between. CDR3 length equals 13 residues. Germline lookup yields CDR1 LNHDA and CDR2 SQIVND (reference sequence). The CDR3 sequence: CASSIENHQPQHF. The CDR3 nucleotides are TGTGCCAGTAGTATAGAGAACCATCAGCCCCAGCATTTT.

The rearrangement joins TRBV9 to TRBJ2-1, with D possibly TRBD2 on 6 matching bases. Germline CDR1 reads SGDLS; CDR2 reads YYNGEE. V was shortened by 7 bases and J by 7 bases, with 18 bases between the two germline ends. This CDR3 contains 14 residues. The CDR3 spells CASDRSGEWNEQFF. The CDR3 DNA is TGTGCCAGCGACCGGTCGGGGGAGTGGAATGAGCAGTTCTTC.

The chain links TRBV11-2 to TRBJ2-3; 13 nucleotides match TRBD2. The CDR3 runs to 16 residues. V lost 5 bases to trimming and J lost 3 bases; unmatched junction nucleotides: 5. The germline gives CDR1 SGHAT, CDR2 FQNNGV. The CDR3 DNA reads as TGTGCCAGCAGCCCCCGACTAGCGGGAGGAACAGATACGCAGTATTTT. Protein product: CASSPRLAGGTDTQYF.

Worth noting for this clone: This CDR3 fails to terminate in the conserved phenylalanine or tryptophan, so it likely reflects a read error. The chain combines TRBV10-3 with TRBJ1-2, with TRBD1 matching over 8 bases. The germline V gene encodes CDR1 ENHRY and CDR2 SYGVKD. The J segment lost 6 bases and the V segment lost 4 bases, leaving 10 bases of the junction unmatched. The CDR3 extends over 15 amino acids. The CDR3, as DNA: TGTGCCATCAGTGTAAGAGGACAGGGTGGAGATGGCTACACCCTC. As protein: CAISVRGQGGDGYTL.

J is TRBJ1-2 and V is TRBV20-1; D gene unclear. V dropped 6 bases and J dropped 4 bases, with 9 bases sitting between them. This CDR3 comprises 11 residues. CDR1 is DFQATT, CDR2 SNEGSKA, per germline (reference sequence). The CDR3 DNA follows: TGCAGTGCGGTGGCCCCCTATGGCTACACCTTC. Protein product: CSAVAPYGYTF.

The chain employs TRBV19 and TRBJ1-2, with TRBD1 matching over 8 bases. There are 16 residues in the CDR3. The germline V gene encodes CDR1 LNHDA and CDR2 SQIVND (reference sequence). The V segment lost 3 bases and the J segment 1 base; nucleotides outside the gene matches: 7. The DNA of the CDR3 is TGTGCCAGTAGTATCCCGCGACAGGGGATTAACTATGGCTACACCTTC. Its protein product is CASSIPRQGINYGYTF.

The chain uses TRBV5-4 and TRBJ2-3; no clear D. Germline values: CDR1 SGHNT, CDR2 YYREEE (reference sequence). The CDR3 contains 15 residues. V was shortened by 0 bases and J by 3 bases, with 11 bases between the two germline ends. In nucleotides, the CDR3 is TGTGCCAGCAGCTTGGGGGGATCCTCGACAGATACGCAGTATTTT. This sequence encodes CASSLGGSSTDTQYF.

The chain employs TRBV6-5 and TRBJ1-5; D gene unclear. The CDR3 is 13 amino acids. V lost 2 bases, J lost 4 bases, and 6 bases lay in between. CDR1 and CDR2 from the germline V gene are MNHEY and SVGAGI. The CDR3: CASSYRVNQPQHF. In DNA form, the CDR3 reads TGTGCCAGCAGTTACAGGGTTAATCAGCCCCAGCATTTT.

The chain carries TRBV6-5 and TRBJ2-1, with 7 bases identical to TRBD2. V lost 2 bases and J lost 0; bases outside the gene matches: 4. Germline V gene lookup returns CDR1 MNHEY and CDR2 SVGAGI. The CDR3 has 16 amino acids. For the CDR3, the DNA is TGTGCCAGCAGTTACGCTAGCGGAAGCTCCTACAATGAGCAGTTCTTC. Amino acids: CASSYASGSSYNEQFF.

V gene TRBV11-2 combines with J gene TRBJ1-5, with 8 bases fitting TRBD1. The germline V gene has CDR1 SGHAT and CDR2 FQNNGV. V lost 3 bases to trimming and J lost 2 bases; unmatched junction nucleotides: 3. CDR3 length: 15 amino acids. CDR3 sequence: CASSLPGGRNQPQHF. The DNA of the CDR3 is TGTGCCAGCAGCTTGCCAGGGGGCCGCAATCAGCCCCAGCATTTT.

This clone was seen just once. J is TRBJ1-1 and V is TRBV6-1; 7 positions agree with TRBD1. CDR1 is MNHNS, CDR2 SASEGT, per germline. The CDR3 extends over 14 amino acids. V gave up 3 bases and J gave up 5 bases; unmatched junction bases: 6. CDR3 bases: TGTGCCAGCAGTGAGACAGGGTTGGGGACTGAAGCTTTCTTT. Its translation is CASSETGLGTEAFF.

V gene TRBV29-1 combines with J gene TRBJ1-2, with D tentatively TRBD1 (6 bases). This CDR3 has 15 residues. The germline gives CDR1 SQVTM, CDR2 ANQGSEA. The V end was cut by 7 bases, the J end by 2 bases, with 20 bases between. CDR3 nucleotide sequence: TGCAGCGCCCACCAGGGGCAGGGAATAAACTATGGCTACACCTTC. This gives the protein CSAHQGQGINYGYTF.

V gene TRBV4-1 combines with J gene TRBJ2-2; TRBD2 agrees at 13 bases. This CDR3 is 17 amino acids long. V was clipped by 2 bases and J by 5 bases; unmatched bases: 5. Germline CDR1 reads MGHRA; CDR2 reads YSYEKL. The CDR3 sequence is CASSQSPLAGGTGELFF. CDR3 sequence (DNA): TGCGCCAGCAGCCAATCACCACTAGCGGGGGGGACCGGGGAGCTGTTTTTT.

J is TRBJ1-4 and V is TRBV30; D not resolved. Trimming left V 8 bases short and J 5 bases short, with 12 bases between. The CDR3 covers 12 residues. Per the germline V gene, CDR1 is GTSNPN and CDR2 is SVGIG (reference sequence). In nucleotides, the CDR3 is TGTGCCAGTACCGGGCTGAATGAAAAACTGTTTTTT. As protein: CASTGLNEKLFF.

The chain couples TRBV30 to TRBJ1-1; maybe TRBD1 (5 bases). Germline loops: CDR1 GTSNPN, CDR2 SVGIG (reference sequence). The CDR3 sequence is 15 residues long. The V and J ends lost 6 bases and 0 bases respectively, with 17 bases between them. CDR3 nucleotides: TGTGCCTGCCGGAAGGCTCCAGGGCTGAACACTGAAGCTTTCTTT. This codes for CACRKAPGLNTEAFF.

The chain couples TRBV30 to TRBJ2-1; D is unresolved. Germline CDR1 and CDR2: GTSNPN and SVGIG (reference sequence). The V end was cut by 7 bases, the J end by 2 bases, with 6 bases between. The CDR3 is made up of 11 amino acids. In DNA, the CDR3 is TGTGCCTTCGCCACCTACAATGAGCAGTTCTTC. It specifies CAFATYNEQFF.

CDR3 region: CASSDRDSYNEQFF. In nucleotides, the CDR3 is TGTGCCAGCAGCGACCGCGACTCCTACAATGAGCAGTTCTTC. V gene TRBV5-4 combines with J gene TRBJ2-1, with D unclear. The CDR3 has 14 residues. The germline CDR1 and CDR2 sequences are SGHNT and YYREEE (reference sequence). V was cut by 4 bases and J by 0 bases, with 8 bases left in between.

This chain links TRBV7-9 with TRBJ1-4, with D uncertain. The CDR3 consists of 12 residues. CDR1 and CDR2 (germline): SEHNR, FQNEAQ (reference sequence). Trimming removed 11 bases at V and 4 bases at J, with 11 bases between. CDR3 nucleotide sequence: TGTGCCGCGGCTCAGCTTAATGAAAAACTGTTTTTT. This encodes CAAAQLNEKLFF. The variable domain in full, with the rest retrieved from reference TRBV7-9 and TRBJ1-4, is DTGVSQNPRHKITKRGQNVTFRCDPISEHNRLYWYRQTLGQGPEFLTYFQNEAQLEKSRLLSDRFSAERPKGSFSTLEIQRTEQGDSAMYLCAAAQLNEKLFFGSGTQLSVL.

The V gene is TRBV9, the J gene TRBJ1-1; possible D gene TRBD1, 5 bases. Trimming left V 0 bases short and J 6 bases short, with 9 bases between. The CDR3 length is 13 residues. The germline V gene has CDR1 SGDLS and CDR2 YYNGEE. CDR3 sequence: CASSVGGEAEAFF. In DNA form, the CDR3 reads TGTGCCAGCAGCGTAGGAGGGGAGGCTGAAGCTTTCTTT.